This T cell receptor (beta chain) was obtained from a study of T cell responses to AZD1222 COVID-19 vaccine. Study findings and constraints: Among AZD1222 vaccinees, only six or seven were seropositive at baseline. No repertoire was sampled before or during the peak T cell response, only after it. Donors in the cohort were predominantly white British and more often female, and clonal diversity was possibly underestimated.

Of note for this clone: The antigen is undetermined.

The V segment lost 7 bases and the J segment 5 bases; nucleotides outside the gene matches: 3. CDR1 LGHDT and CDR2 YNNKEL come from the germline V gene (reference sequence). The CDR3 has 13 amino acids. Only in-frame clones appear in the TCRdb table, and some are missing; sequencing was by immunoSEQ multiplex PCR. The table records 110,000 to 150,000 clones, approximately 85% of them present only once. The sequence came from an adult in good health. V is TRBV3-1 (or the pseudogene TRBV3-2) and J is TRBJ1-4; 8 bases are shared with TRBD1. Sequenced material: peripheral blood, taken on day 0 of AZD1222 vaccination. The DNA of the CDR3 is TGTGCCAGCACCTCAGGGGGCAATGAAAAACTGTTTTTT. It is translated as CASTSGGNEKLFF.